What follows are 29 T cell receptor beta chains derived from one specimen sequenced in a study of identical twins (dated by TCRdb to about 2016). Library creation used 5' RACE. Sequencing took place on an Illumina HiSeq 2000. Using fastp trimming at Q25 and MiXCR clonotype assembly, TCRdb reanalyzed the public sequencing data and kept in-frame beta chains. Each CDR3 protein appears once, grouped with its most common genes and DNA. This sample has roughly 200,000 distinct CDR3 sequences in its table, and around 6.9% of those were observed once. Just under 2% of the sample is taken by the ten largest. The sample was also linked to a second study, of yellow fever vaccine responses in identical twins.

Sequences were obtained from memory (CD45RO+) T cells sorted from blood. The cell subset or site label here, explained by the study, means: CD45RO+ enriched T cells. These TCRs come from a woman younger than 30 in good health.

This rearrangement joins TRBV27 to TRBJ2-7; 9 bases are shared with TRBD1. The V gene's germline CDR1 is MNHEY and CDR2 SMNVEV (reference sequence). The length of the CDR3 is 15 residues. Unmatched junction bases numbered 4, after V lost 2 bases and J lost 2 bases. CDR3 loop: CASSLRQGVPYEQYF. CDR3 nucleotides: TGTGCCAGCAGTTTAAGACAGGGGGTACCCTACGAGCAGTACTTC.

V usage is TRBV7-9 and J usage is TRBJ2-3; possibly TRBD1 or TRBD2 for D (5 bases each). Per the germline V gene, CDR1 is SEHNR and CDR2 is FQNEAQ (reference sequence). This CDR3 region has 15 residues. V was clipped by 1 base and J by 2 bases, with 10 bases between them. Written as DNA, the CDR3 is TGTGCCAGCAGCTTAGGGAGCGGACACACAGATACGCAGTATTTT. Its protein is CASSLGSGHTDTQYF.

This clonotype was detected a few times. The CDR3 loop is CSARDWSTDTQYF. CDR3 nucleotide sequence: TGCAGTGCCCGTGACTGGAGCACAGATACGCAGTATTTT. The chain combines TRBV20-1 with TRBJ2-3; no reliable D call. The CDR3 runs to 13 residues. Between the trimmed V and J ends, which lost 6 bases and 0 bases, there was a span of 10 bases. Germline CDR1 reads DFQATT; CDR2 reads SNEGSKA (reference sequence).

This clonotype was recorded at least ten times. The rearrangement links TRBV29-1 to TRBJ2-1, with 8 bases lining up with TRBD2. In germline, CDR1 is SQVTM, CDR2 ANQGSEA. V trimming: 4 bases; J trimming: 5 bases; junction bases outside the gene matches: 10. The CDR3 runs to 15 residues. Here the CDR3 reads CSVGIGGGTHNEQFF. The CDR3 DNA reads as TGCAGCGTTGGGATAGGCGGGGGGACTCACAATGAGCAGTTCTTC.

This clonotype was detected only a few times. The CDR3, as DNA: TGTGCCAGCAGCTCAGGAGGGAAGCTCTCCTACAATGAGCAGTTCTTC. It specifies CASSSGGKLSYNEQFF. The V gene is TRBV6-1, the J gene TRBJ2-1; D might be TRBD2 (6 bases). Germline CDR1 is MNHNS and CDR2 is SASEGT. V shed 6 bases and J shed 0 bases, with 15 bases lying between them. The CDR3 totals 16 residues.

The genes are TRBV7-2 and TRBJ1-1; weak D call: TRBD1 (6 bases). Germline V gives CDR1 SGHTA, CDR2 FQGNSA. The CDR3 extends over 16 amino acids. V was clipped by 4 bases and J by 5 bases, with 20 bases between them. CDR3 residues: CASSSSRGIERTEAFF. The CDR3, as DNA: TGTGCCAGCAGCTCCTCGAGGGGGATCGAACGGACTGAAGCTTTCTTT.

There are many counts of this clonotype. The V call is TRBV6-5, the J call TRBJ1-6; D gene unclear. Trimming pared 3 bases from V and 9 bases from J, leaving 12 bases between. The CDR3 sequence is 14 residues long. CDR1 and CDR2 from the germline V gene are MNHEY and SVGAGI. The CDR3, as DNA: TGTGCCAGCAGTTATGAGGTTACGAGTTCACCCCTCCACTTT. This sequence encodes CASSYEVTSSPLHF.

This clonotype came up many times. The chain has TRBV29-1 and TRBJ2-1; 9 bases line up with TRBD2. The junction had 5 bases not matched to a gene; V was cut back by 6 bases and J by 2 bases. Germline-derived CDR1 and CDR2 are SQVTM and ANQGSEA. The CDR3 is 14 residues long. CDR3 nucleotides: TGCAGCGTAGCCCTAGCGGGAACCTACAATGAGCAGTTCTTC. This codes for CSVALAGTYNEQFF.

This clonotype was recorded at least ten times. This sequence joins TRBV7-2 and TRBJ2-2; D may correspond to TRBD1 or TRBD2 (6 bases each). Germline assignment: CDR1 SGHTA and CDR2 FQGNSA. With 4 bases removed from V and 4 bases from J, the gap between germline ends came to 13 bases. This CDR3 contains 15 residues. CDR3 coding DNA: TGTGCCAGCAGCTGGAAGGGGGGTGGCACCGGGGAGCTGTTTTTT. Its protein is CASSWKGGGTGELFF.

This chain connects TRBV18 to TRBJ2-2, with D possibly being TRBD1 (6 bases). The CDR3 consists of 15 residues. The germline V gene has CDR1 KGHSH and CDR2 LQKENI. Trimming took 2 bases from V and 4 from J, leaving 11 bases between them. CDR3 DNA: TGTGCCAGCTCACCAGTACAGGGTCGCACCGGGGAGCTGTTTTTT. Amino acids: CASSPVQGRTGELFF.

This clonotype came up many times. The chain joins TRBV7-2 to TRBJ2-1; D possibly corresponds to TRBD2 (6 bases). This CDR3 spans 15 amino acids. Germline CDR1 reads SGHTA; CDR2 reads FQGNSA. With 5 bases removed from V and 2 bases from J, the gap between germline ends came to 13 bases. The CDR3 is CASSAISGPYNEQFF. CDR3 coding DNA: TGTGCCAGCAGCGCAATTAGCGGCCCCTACAATGAGCAGTTCTTC.

This clonotype occurred many times. The chain uses TRBV24-1 and TRBJ2-3, with D possibly being TRBD1 (6 bases). The CDR3 spans 14 residues. V lost 4 bases and J 6 bases, leaving 13 bases between the germline ends. Looked up from germline, CDR1 is KGHDR and CDR2 is SFDVKD. Here the CDR3 DNA reads TGTGCCACCAGTGACCGTAACAGGGTGGATACGCAGTATTTT. Translated: CATSDRNRVDTQYF.

The V gene is TRBV7-2, the J gene TRBJ1-6; TRBD1 aligns across 8 bases. Germline trimming cut 4 bases from V and 10 bases from J; bases unmatched to any gene: 6. The CDR3 is 14 residues long. Per the germline V gene, CDR1 is SGHTA and CDR2 is FQGNSA. Written as DNA, the CDR3 is TGTGCCAGCAGCTCCGGACAGGGTAGATCACCCCTCCACTTT. Translating gives CASSSGQGRSPLHF.

This clonotype was counted at least ten times. The chain has TRBV20-1 and TRBJ1-5; 8 bases fit TRBD1. The CDR3 is 16 residues long. Germline trimming cut 0 bases from V and 5 bases from J; bases unmatched to any gene: 9. Germline V lookup: CDR1 DFQATT, CDR2 SNEGSKA (reference sequence). In DNA form, the CDR3 reads TGCAGTGCTAGAGATGTGTTGGGACAGGACTATCAGCCCCAGCATTTT. Amino acids: CSARDVLGQDYQPQHF.

The chain employs TRBV5-6 and TRBJ2-5; no firm D call. The V and J ends lost 0 bases and 5 bases respectively, with 20 bases between them. Germline-derived CDR1 and CDR2 are SGHDT and YYEEEE. This CDR3 spans 17 amino acids. The CDR3 nucleotides read TGTGCCAGCAGCTTGGGATCTGCTAACCCCCAGTGGGAGACCCAGTACTTC. Its protein is CASSLGSANPQWETQYF. The full variable domain, its missing parts supplied by reference TRBV5-6 and TRBJ2-5, is DAGVTQSPTHLIKTRGQQVTLRCSPKSGHDTVSWYQQALGQGPQFIFQYYEEEERQRGNFPDRFSGHQFPNYSSELNVNALLLGDSALYLCASSLGSANPQWETQYFGPGTRLLVL.

This chain links TRBV6-1 with TRBJ2-5, with D perhaps matching TRBD2 (6 bases). V shed 1 base and J shed 4 bases, with 16 bases lying between them. Per the germline V gene, CDR1 is MNHNS and CDR2 is SASEGT. The CDR3 spans 16 residues. The CDR3 bases are TGTGCCAGCAGTGAAGGAGTCCGAGCGGGCCCAGAGACCCAGTACTTC. Protein sequence: CASSEGVRAGPETQYF.

The rearrangement uses TRBV6-1 and TRBJ2-7; 10 nucleotides line up with TRBD1. CDR3 size: 13 residues. Trimming removed 8 bases from V and 7 bases from J; junction bases left unmatched: 8. Germline V gene sequence: CDR1 MNHNS, CDR2 SASEGT. CDR3 sequence: CASEGQGSWEQYF. CDR3 DNA sequence: TGTGCCAGCGAGGGACAGGGGAGCTGGGAGCAGTACTTC.

The rearrangement joins TRBV4-3 to TRBJ2-5; D is possibly TRBD1 (5 bases). The ends were cut back, 4 bases at V and 12 bases at J, with 27 bases in the middle. The germline CDR1 and CDR2 sequences are LGHNA and YSLEER. The CDR3 contains 16 residues. The CDR3 region has the DNA TGCGCCAGCAGCCTCGGCGTCGACAGCATCACATCCCCAAAGTACTTC. Protein sequence: CASSLGVDSITSPKYF.

J is TRBJ1-2 and V is TRBV7-2; 7 positions match TRBD1. From germline, CDR1 is SGHTA and CDR2 FQGNSA. The V segment lost 4 bases and the J segment 8 bases; nucleotides outside the gene matches: 7. The CDR3 has 13 amino acids. CDR3 in amino acids: CASSSVTGWGYTF. CDR3 in DNA: TGTGCCAGCAGCTCAGTGACAGGGTGGGGCTACACCTTC.

In the case of this clonotype: A read error may be the cause here, since a much bigger clone is one base away. The rearrangement joins TRBV4-3 to TRBJ2-3; D not certain. This CDR3 is built from 18 residues. CDR1 is LGHNA, CDR2 YSLEER, per germline. The V gene lost 0 bases and the J gene lost 4 bases, with 20 bases spanning the gap. The CDR3: CASSQEVGVRARPDTQYF. DNA for the CDR3: TGCGCCAGCAGCCAAGAGGTTGGTGTACGGGCCCGGCCAGATACGCAGTATTTT.

This clonotype occurred a few times. J is TRBJ2-1 and V is TRBV20-1, with D possibly TRBD1 on 7 matching bases. Between the trimmed V and J ends, which lost 6 bases and 9 bases, there was a span of 18 bases. Germline values: CDR1 DFQATT, CDR2 SNEGSKA (reference sequence). This CDR3 has 13 residues. The CDR3 protein is CSASYRGGGEQFF. The CDR3 coding sequence is TGCAGTGCAAGTTACAGGGGAGGAGGTGAGCAGTTCTTC.

This clonotype has a count of ten or more. The genes are TRBV6-1 and TRBJ2-7, with 9 positions matching TRBD1. Germline assignment: CDR1 MNHNS and CDR2 SASEGT. J gave up 5 bases and V 6 bases, and 5 bases lay outside the gene matches. The CDR3 spans 13 residues. The CDR3 bases are TGTGCCAGCAGGGGGACAGGGATGCACGAGCAGTACTTC. Translated, it gives CASRGTGMHEQYF.

Many counts were recorded for this clonotype. This rearrangement joins TRBV10-3 to TRBJ2-7; possible D gene TRBD1, 5 bases. The V end was cut by 3 bases, the J end by 1 base, with 10 bases between. There are 14 residues in the CDR3. Germline loops: CDR1 ENHRY, CDR2 SYGVKD. CDR3 residues: CAISDRVGSYEQYF. The CDR3 DNA is TGTGCCATCAGTGACAGGGTGGGGTCCTACGAGCAGTACTTC.

This clonotype has a handful of counts. The chain joins TRBV5-5 to TRBJ2-3, with TRBD2 matching 11 bases. Germline trimming cut 8 bases from V and 5 bases from J; bases unmatched to any gene: 4. Germline CDR1 SGHKS, CDR2 YYEKEE (reference sequence). The CDR3 covers 13 residues. The CDR3 loop reads CASTLAGGDTQYF. Written as DNA, the CDR3 is TGTGCCAGTACTCTAGCGGGGGGAGATACGCAGTATTTT.

This sequence joins TRBV6-2 or TRBV6-3 and TRBJ2-1; D is ambiguous. Trimming took off 5 bases at V and 7 bases at J, with 12 bases between the two ends. Germline values: CDR1 MNHEY, CDR2 SVGEGT. The CDR3 spans 13 residues. CDR3 loop: CASSPGYGNEQFF. CDR3 bases: TGTGCCAGCAGTCCAGGATACGGAAATGAGCAGTTCTTC.

The V and J genes are TRBV4-2 and TRBJ1-1, with 9 bases aligning to TRBD1. The junction had 9 bases not matched to a gene; V was cut back by 9 bases and J by 7 bases. There are 13 residues in the CDR3. The germline V gene has CDR1 LGHNA and CDR2 YNFKEQ. This chain's CDR3 is CARGPGTGIEAFF. In nucleotides, the CDR3 is TGTGCCAGGGGCCCCGGGACAGGGATTGAAGCTTTCTTT.

This clonotype was found many times. The V and J genes are TRBV7-8 and TRBJ2-1; 7 bases line up with TRBD2. This CDR3 comprises 18 residues. V lost 1 base to trimming and J lost 2 bases; unmatched junction nucleotides: 11. The V gene's germline CDR1 is SGHVS and CDR2 FQNEAQ. Written as DNA, the CDR3 is TGTGCCAGCAGCTTAGGCTCTAGCGGAGTTACCACCTACAATGAGCAGTTCTTC. Its protein product is CASSLGSSGVTTYNEQFF.

This chain uses TRBV5-1 with TRBJ2-3, with D possibly being TRBD2 (5 bases). Germline CDR1 is SGHRS and CDR2 is YFSETQ. V lost 0 bases to trimming and J lost 3 bases, with 14 bases between them. CDR3 length equals 16 residues. CDR3 loop: CASSLELAGWTDTQYF. CDR3 nucleotides: TGCGCCAGCAGCTTGGAGTTGGCGGGTTGGACAGATACGCAGTATTTT.

This clonotype was counted many times. The J gene is TRBJ1-2, the V gene TRBV3-1; TRBD1 matches at 7 bases. The CDR3 extends over 14 amino acids. Germline values: CDR1 LGHDT, CDR2 YNNKEL (reference sequence). The V and J ends lost 4 bases and 8 bases, in that order; junction bases with no gene match: 10. Here the CDR3 reads CASSRDRQGGGYTF. The CDR3 DNA reads TGTGCCAGCAGCCGCGACCGACAGGGAGGAGGCTACACCTTC.